This T cell receptor (beta chain) stems from a study of T cells in Graves' hyperthyroidism and ophthalmopathy. This clonotype was seen many times. RNA transcripts yielded amplified TCR beta CDR3 regions. HTBI primers were employed in a first-round RT-PCR of the TCR CDR3. TCRdb processed the multiplex PCR reads anew with MiXCR; each CDR3 protein has one entry. The repertoire consists of a few hundred thousand distinct CDR3 sequences, with 46% occurring once and the leading ten covering around 19%. The CDR3 has 13 amino acids. Trimming left V 2 bases short and J 14 bases short, with 21 bases between. Germline CDR1 DFQATT, CDR2 SNEGSKA (reference sequence).

Sequencing used peripheral blood or thyroid tissue (not recorded which). The V and J genes are TRBV20-1 and TRBJ1-1; no definite D call. This receptor was taken from an adult woman with Graves' disease, either hyperthyroidism or ophthalmopathy (not recorded which). The CDR3 region is CSARPLYNWFDFF. The CDR3 region has the DNA TGCAGTGCTAGACCCCTATATAATTGGTTTGACTTCTTT.